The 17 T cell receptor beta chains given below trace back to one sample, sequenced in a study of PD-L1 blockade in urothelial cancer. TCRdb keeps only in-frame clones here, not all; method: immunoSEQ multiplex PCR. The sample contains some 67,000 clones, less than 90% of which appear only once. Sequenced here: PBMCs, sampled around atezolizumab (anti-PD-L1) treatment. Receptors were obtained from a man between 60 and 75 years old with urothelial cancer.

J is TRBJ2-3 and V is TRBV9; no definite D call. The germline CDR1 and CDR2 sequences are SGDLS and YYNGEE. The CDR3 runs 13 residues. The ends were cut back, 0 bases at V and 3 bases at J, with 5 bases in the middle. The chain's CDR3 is CASSVDGTDTQYF. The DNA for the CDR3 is TGTGCCAGCAGCGTAGACGGGACAGATACGCAGTATTTT.

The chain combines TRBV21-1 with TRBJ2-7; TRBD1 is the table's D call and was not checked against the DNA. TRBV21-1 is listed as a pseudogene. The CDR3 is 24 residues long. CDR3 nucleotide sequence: TGTGCCAGCAGAAATGAGAAACCGGGACAGGGAAGGTTAGATGGGGGTTATAGATCCTACGAGCAGTACTTC. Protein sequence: CASRNEKPGQGRLDGGYRSYEQYF.

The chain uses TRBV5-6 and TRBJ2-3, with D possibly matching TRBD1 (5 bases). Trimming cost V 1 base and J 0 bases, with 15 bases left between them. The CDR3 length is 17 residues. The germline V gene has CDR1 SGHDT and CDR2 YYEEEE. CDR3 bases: TGTGCCAGCAGCTTGAAGCCAGGGCTTTCTAGCACAGATACGCAGTATTTT. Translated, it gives CASSLKPGLSSTDTQYF.

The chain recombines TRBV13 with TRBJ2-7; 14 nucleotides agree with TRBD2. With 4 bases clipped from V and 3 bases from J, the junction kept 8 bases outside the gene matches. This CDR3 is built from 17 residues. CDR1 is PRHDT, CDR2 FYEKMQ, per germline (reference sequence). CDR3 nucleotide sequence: TGTGCCAGCAGCTGCCTGCGACTAGCGGGAGGGGACTACGAGCAGTACTTC. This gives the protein CASSCLRLAGGDYEQYF. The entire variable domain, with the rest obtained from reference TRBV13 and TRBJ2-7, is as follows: AAGVIQSPRHLIKEKRETATLKCYPIPRHDTVYWYQQGPGQDPQFLISFYEKMQSDKGSIPDRFSAQQFSDYHSELNMSSLELGDSALYFCASSCLRLAGGDYEQYFGPGTRLTVT.

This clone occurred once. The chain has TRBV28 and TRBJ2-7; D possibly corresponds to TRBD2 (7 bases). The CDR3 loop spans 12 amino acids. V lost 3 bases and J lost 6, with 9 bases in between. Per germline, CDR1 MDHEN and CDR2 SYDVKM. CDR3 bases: TGTGCCAGCAGTTTGAGGGGGGGCGAGCAGTACTTC. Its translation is CASSLRGGEQYF.

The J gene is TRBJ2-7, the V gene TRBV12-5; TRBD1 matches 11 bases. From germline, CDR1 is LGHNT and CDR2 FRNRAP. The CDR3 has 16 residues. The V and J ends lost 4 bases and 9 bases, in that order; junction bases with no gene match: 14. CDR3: CASGSPRTGGNLRQYF. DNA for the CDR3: TGTGCTAGTGGTTCCCCTCGGACAGGGGGCAATCTTCGGCAGTACTTC.

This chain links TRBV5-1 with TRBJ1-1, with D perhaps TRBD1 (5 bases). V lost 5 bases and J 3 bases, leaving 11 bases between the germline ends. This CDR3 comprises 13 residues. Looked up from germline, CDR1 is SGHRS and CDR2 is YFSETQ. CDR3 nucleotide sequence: TGCGCCAGCAGGCAGGGATCGGACACTGAAGCTTTCTTT. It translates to CASRQGSDTEAFF. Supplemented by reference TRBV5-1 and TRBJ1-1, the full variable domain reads KAGVTQTPRYLIKTRGQQVTLSCSPISGHRSVSWYQQTPGQGLQFLFEYFSETQRNKGNFPGRFSGRQFSNSRSEMNVSTLELGDSALYLCASRQGSDTEAFFGQGTRLTVV.

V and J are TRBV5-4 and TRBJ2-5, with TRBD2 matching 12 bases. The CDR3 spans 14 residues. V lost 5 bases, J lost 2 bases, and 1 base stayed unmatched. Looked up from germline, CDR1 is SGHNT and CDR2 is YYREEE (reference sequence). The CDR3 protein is CASRTSGGQETQYF. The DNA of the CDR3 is TGTGCCAGCAGGACTAGCGGGGGACAAGAGACCCAGTACTTC.

In DNA form, the CDR3 reads TGTGCCAGCCTCTCGGCCAGCGGCTCTGGAAACACCATATATTTT. Its protein is CASLSASGSGNTIYF. The chain is built from TRBV28 and TRBJ1-3; D not certain. CDR3 length: 15 amino acids. Germline lookup yields CDR1 MDHEN and CDR2 SYDVKM. The V and J ends lost 8 bases and 0 bases respectively, with 14 bases between them.

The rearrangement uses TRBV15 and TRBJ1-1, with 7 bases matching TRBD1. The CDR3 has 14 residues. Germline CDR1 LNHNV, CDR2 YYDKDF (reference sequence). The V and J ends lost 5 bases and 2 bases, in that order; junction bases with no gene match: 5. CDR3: CATSRQGINTEAFF. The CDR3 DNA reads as TGTGCCACCAGCCGACAGGGTATTAACACTGAAGCTTTCTTT.

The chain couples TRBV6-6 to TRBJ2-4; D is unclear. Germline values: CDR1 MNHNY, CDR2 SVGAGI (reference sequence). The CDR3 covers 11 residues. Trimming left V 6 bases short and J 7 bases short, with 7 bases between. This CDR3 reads CASSFGNIQYF. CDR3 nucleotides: TGTGCCAGCAGCTTCGGGAACATTCAGTACTTC.

Here the CDR3 reads CASLTQGQGAFF. The CDR3 nucleotides read TGTGCCAGCCTTACCCAGGGACAGGGAGCTTTCTTT. The rearrangement joins TRBV28 to TRBJ1-1, with TRBD1 matching over 9 bases. Germline CDR1 is MDHEN and CDR2 is SYDVKM. This CDR3 spans 12 amino acids. Unmatched junction bases numbered 8, after V lost 8 bases and J lost 10 bases. Supplemented by reference TRBV28 and TRBJ1-1, the full variable domain reads DVKVTQSSRYLVKRTGEKVFLECVQDMDHENMFWYRQDPGLGLRLIYFSYDVKMKEKGDIPEGYSVSREKKERFSLILESASTNQTSMYLCASLTQGQGAFFGQGTRLTVV.

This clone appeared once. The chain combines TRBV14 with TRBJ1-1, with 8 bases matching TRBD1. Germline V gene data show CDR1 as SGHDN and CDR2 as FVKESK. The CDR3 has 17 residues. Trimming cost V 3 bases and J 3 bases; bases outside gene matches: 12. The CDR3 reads CASSHRGQGVRDTEAFF. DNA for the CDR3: TGTGCCAGCAGCCATCGTGGACAGGGAGTTAGGGACACTGAAGCTTTCTTT.

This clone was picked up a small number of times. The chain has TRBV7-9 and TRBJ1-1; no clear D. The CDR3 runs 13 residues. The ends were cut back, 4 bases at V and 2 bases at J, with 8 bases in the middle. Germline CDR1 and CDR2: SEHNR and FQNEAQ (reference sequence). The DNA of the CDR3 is TGTGCCAGCAGCTACGGGGTTAACACTGAAGCTTTCTTT. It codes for CASSYGVNTEAFF.

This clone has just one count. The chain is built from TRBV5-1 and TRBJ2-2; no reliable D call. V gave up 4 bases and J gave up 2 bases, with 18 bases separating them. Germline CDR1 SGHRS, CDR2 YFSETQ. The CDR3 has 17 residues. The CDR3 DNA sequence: TGCGCCAGCAGCATTGGGCCCAGCTTGGATAACACCGGGGAGCTGTTTTTT. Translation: CASSIGPSLDNTGELFF.

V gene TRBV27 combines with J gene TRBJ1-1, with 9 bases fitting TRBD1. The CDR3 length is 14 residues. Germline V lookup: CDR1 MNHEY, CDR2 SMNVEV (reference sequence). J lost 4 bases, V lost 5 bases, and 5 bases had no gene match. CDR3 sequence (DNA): TGTGCCAGCAGTATACAGGGGGCTGGCACTGAAGCTTTCTTT. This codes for CASSIQGAGTEAFF.

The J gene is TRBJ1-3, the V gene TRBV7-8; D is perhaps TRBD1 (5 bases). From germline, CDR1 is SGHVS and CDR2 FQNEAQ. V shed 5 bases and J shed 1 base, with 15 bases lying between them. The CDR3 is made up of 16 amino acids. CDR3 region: CASSPPLRGSGNTIYF. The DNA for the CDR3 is TGTGCCAGCAGCCCCCCACTAAGGGGTTCTGGAAACACCATATATTTT.